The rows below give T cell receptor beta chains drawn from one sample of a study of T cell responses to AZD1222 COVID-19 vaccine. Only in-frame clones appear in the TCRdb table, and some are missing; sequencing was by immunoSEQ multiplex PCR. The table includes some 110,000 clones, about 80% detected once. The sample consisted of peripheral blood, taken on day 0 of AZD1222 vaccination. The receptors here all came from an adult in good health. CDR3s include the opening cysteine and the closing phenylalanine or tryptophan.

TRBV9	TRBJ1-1	CASSPPGPRDTEAFF
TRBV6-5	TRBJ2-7	CASSQTSGHYEQYF
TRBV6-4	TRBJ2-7	CASSDSIRGSSEQYF
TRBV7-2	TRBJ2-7	CASSPYRGTYEQYF
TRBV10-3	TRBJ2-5	CATRGREQETQYF
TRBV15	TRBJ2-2	CATSRETTSASNTGELFF
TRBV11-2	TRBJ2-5	CASSPLAGGLGETQYF
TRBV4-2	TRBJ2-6	CASSGRRTGNLGANVLTF
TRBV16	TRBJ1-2	CASSLTIKDYGYTF
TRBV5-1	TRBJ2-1	CASSLATRNEQFF
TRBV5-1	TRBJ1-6	CASSSYRGGSPLHF
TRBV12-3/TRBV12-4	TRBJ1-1	CASSRNVVEAFF
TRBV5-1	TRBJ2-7	CASSLRGLGADEQYF
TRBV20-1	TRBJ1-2	CSATRGHGYTF
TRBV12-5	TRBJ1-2	CASGFDRYGYTF
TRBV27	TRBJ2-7	CASSFGTGGYEQYF
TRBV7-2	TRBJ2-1	CASSSTGSGYNEQFF
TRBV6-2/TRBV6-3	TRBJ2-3	CASSRRGDTQYF
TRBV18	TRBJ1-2	CASSLGRVGGYTF
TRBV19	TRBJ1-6	CASRTEQGHNSPLHF
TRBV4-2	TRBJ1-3	CASSQAVKLPGAPDGNTIYF
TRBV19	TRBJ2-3	CASSIAGQLTDTQYF
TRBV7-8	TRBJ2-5	CASSQIADLRETQYF
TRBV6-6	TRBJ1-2	CASRIGANYGYTF
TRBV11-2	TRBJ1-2	CASSFTRRGSGYTF
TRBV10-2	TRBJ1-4	CASSSGDSNEKLFF
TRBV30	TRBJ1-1	CAWSSGGHTEAFF
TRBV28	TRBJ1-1	CASLTGTEAFF